Sequencing of this T cell receptor (beta chain) was carried out in a study of blood T cell repertoires in COVID-19. The wider study: Some COVID-19 samples were acute and others convalescent; all came from the United States, Italy and Spain.

Using immunoSEQ multiplex PCR, the repertoire was profiled, and TCRdb retains in-frame clones only, with some absent. Of 84,000 or so clones detected, about 83% appear once; the ten largest clones hold about half. Germline CDR1 and CDR2: MNHEY and SVGEGT. Trimming stripped 5 bases from V and 3 bases from J, with 13 bases between. The CDR3 extends over 14 amino acids. This TCR was sampled from a human donor in a cohort sampled during active COVID-19. The sample was peripheral blood. The J gene is TRBJ1-1, the V gene TRBV6-2 or TRBV6-3; D uncertain. The CDR3 DNA is TGTGCCAGCAGTACCCCGGAGTGGGACACTGAAGCTTTCTTT. Its translation is CASSTPEWDTEAFF.